The 31 T cell receptor beta chains below all came from one sample that was sequenced in a study of CD8 T cells in ankylosing spondylitis. In TCRdb, the 5' RACE reads were re-called with MiXCR into one record per CDR3 protein. The sample has hundreds of thousands of distinct CDR3 sequences; 30% to 35% are singletons. The sample consisted of blood, either unsorted or a sorted T cell fraction (not recorded which). The receptor source for this set is a male donor with ankylosing spondylitis or in good health (not recorded which).

As for this clonotype: The junction differs from germline at one of its ends, possibly a read error. This chain joins TRBV11-1 and TRBJ2-7, with 8 bases identical to TRBD1. The CDR3 extends over 16 amino acids. Germline-derived CDR1 and CDR2 are SGHAT and FQDESV (reference sequence). Here the CDR3 DNA reads TGTGCCAGCAGCTTAGGGGACAGGTCCTCTAACTACGCGCAGTACTTC. It codes for CASSLGDRSSNYAQYF.

In its sample, this clonotype was seen a few times. The V gene is TRBV7-2, the J gene TRBJ2-3; 7 bases are shared with TRBD2. The V gene end was trimmed by 2 bases and the J gene end by 11 bases; junction bases not matched to a gene: 7. Germline V gives CDR1 SGHTA, CDR2 FQGNSA. This CDR3 has 13 residues. Here the CDR3 DNA reads TGTGCCAGCAGCTTACGAGGCGGGGAGGGGCAGTATTTT. This translates into CASSLRGGEGQYF.

The chain combines TRBV10-1 with TRBJ2-7; 7 nucleotides match TRBD1. This CDR3 contains 15 residues. The junction had 5 bases not matched to a gene; V was cut back by 1 base and J by 2 bases. Germline CDR1 and CDR2: WNHNN and SYGVQD (reference sequence). The CDR3 bases are TGCGCCAGCAGTGAGTTTGACAGGGCCCCCTACGAGCAGTACTTC. Amino acid sequence: CASSEFDRAPYEQYF.

The CDR3, as DNA: TGTGCCAGCAGTTTAGGGGTTTGGGACGGGGAGCTGTTTTTT. It is translated as CASSLGVWDGELFF. The chain uses TRBV12-3 or TRBV12-4 and TRBJ2-2; the D is unclear. Trimming cost V 1 base and J 7 bases, with 10 bases left between them. CDR3 size: 14 residues.

The chain has TRBV11-2 and TRBJ2-5; 8 positions match TRBD2. J gave up 2 bases and V 5 bases, and 7 bases lay outside the gene matches. CDR3 length: 15 amino acids. From germline, CDR1 is SGHAT and CDR2 FQNNGV. The CDR3 nucleotides read TGTGCCAGCAGCCCTATAGCGGGGCTACAAGAGACCCAGTACTTC. It translates to CASSPIAGLQETQYF.

V and J are TRBV6-5 and TRBJ2-3, with 9 positions matching TRBD2. CDR1 and CDR2 from the germline V gene are MNHEY and SVGAGI. The V and J ends lost 2 bases and 5 bases, in that order; junction bases with no gene match: 17. CDR3 length equals 19 residues. In nucleotides, the CDR3 is TGTGCCAGCAGTTACCGGAGTAGGGCGGGGGGGCTGGTAAAAGATACGCAGTATTTT. Protein: CASSYRSRAGGLVKDTQYF.

This clonotype showed up many times. The chain links TRBV12-3 or TRBV12-4 to TRBJ1-1; unclear D gene. The CDR3 sequence is 12 residues long. The V end lost 2 bases, the J end lost 6 bases, and 7 bases lay between the germline ends. The CDR3 DNA reads TGTGCCAGCAGTTTATGGTTGGCTGAAGCTTTCTTT. Protein product: CASSLWLAEAFF.

This clonotype was found a few times. The CDR3 bases are TGCGCCAGCAGCTTGTCATCTCCCCCGAGCACAGATACGCAGTATTTT. Protein: CASSLSSPPSTDTQYF. The chain recombines TRBV5-1 with TRBJ2-3; no clear D gene. CDR1 and CDR2 (germline): SGHRS, YFSETQ. The germline V and J ends were trimmed by 1 base and 0 bases, with 12 bases remaining between them. The CDR3 contains 16 residues.

There are many counts of this clonotype. The V call is TRBV12-3 or TRBV12-4, the J call TRBJ2-1; 7 nucleotides agree with TRBD2. V lost 1 base, J lost 3 bases, and 3 bases stayed unmatched. The CDR3 totals 15 residues. The CDR3 coding sequence is TGTGCCAGCAGTTTAGATGGGGGGGTCTACAATGAGCAGTTCTTC. This codes for CASSLDGGVYNEQFF.

The rearrangement links TRBV7-8 to TRBJ2-1, with TRBD1 identical over 8 bases. The germline V gene has CDR1 SGHVS and CDR2 FQNEAQ. J gave up 7 bases and V 1 base, and 12 bases lay outside the gene matches. This CDR3 spans 17 amino acids. CDR3 amino acids: CASSLGRDRRIYNEQFF. In DNA, the CDR3 is TGTGCCAGCAGCTTAGGCCGGGACAGGCGGATATATAATGAGCAGTTCTTC.

The CDR3 nucleotides read TGTGCCAGCAGCCAAGACGGCGCGGACACAGATACGCAGTATTTT. It translates to CASSQDGADTDTQYF. The J gene is TRBJ2-3, the V gene TRBV3-1, with D unresolved. Germline CDR1 is LGHDT and CDR2 is YNNKEL (reference sequence). The CDR3 is made up of 15 amino acids. V gave up 0 bases and J gave up 2 bases, with 9 bases separating them.

The rearrangement links TRBV28 to TRBJ2-7; perhaps D is TRBD1 or TRBD2 (5 bases each). The germline V gene encodes CDR1 MDHEN and CDR2 SYDVKM. The V gene lost 9 bases and the J gene lost 3 bases, with 15 bases spanning the gap. The CDR3 covers 13 residues. In nucleotides, the CDR3 is TGTGCCAGTAGCCGGGACGGACACTACGAGCAGTACTTC. This sequence encodes CASSRDGHYEQYF. The variable domain in full, completed from reference TRBV28 and TRBJ2-7, reads DVKVTQSSRYLVKRTGEKVFLECVQDMDHENMFWYRQDPGLGLRLIYFSYDVKMKEKGDIPEGYSVSREKKERFSLILESASTNQTSMYLCASSRDGHYEQYFGPGTRLTVT.

This clonotype was seen a few times. The chain uses TRBV24-1 and TRBJ1-5; perhaps TRBD1 as D (6 bases). Germline CDR1 and CDR2: KGHDR and SFDVKD. The CDR3 is made up of 15 amino acids. Trimming stripped 5 bases from V and 4 bases from J, with 14 bases between. The chain's CDR3 is CATSASGQGNQPQHF. The CDR3 region has the DNA TGTGCCACCAGTGCGTCAGGGCAGGGGAATCAGCCCCAGCATTTT.

The chain links TRBV5-6 to TRBJ2-7; D is unresolved. Deletions cut 0 bases from V and 2 bases from J, with 9 bases between. In germline, CDR1 is SGHDT, CDR2 YYEEEE. The CDR3 consists of 14 residues. The chain's CDR3 is CASSLARRAYEQYF. For the CDR3, the DNA is TGTGCCAGCAGCTTGGCGCGACGTGCCTACGAGCAGTACTTC.

The rearrangement uses TRBV12-3 or TRBV12-4 and TRBJ2-5; 8 nucleotides align to TRBD1. The CDR3 runs to 16 residues. Trimming took 1 base from V and 0 from J; bases not matched to a gene: 4. CDR3 in DNA: TGTGCCAGCAGTTTAGTGGGACAGGCACACCAAGAGACCCAGTACTTC. Translating gives CASSLVGQAHQETQYF.

V and J are TRBV3-1 and TRBJ2-7; D is possibly TRBD1 or TRBD2 (6 bases each). Per germline, CDR1 LGHDT and CDR2 YNNKEL (reference sequence). This CDR3 region has 14 residues. V gave up 2 bases and J gave up 3 bases, with 11 bases separating them. As DNA, the CDR3 is TGTGCCAGCAGCCAAATAGGGGGGAGCTACGAGCAGTACTTC. It codes for CASSQIGGSYEQYF.

This clonotype came up a few times. The chain uses TRBV27 and TRBJ2-7, with D possibly being TRBD1 (6 bases). The CDR3 totals 12 residues. CDR1 and CDR2 from the germline V gene are MNHEY and SMNVEV (reference sequence). V lost 8 bases and J 3 bases, leaving 11 bases between the germline ends. CDR3 loop: CASGLQGYEQYF. As DNA, the CDR3 is TGTGCCAGCGGTCTACAGGGCTACGAGCAGTACTTC.

The gene calls are TRBV10-3 and TRBJ2-5; D gene uncertain. The CDR3 loop spans 13 amino acids. V lost 6 bases and J 4 bases, leaving 12 bases between the germline ends. Germline CDR1 reads ENHRY; CDR2 reads SYGVKD. DNA for the CDR3: TGTGCCATCAGAGACATACCCGGAGAGACCCAGTACTTC. Translation gives CAIRDIPGETQYF.

This chain connects TRBV6-5 to TRBJ2-3; no reliable D call. The CDR3 covers 16 residues. Between the trimmed V and J ends, which lost 0 bases and 0 bases, there was a span of 10 bases. In germline, CDR1 is MNHEY, CDR2 SVGAGI. The CDR3 sequence: CASSYSGGQSTDTQYF. The CDR3 DNA reads TGTGCCAGCAGTTACTCGGGCGGCCAAAGCACAGATACGCAGTATTTT.

This clonotype showed up just a few times. V and J are TRBV15 and TRBJ2-3; 7 bases are shared with TRBD2. Trimming removed 1 base from V and 5 bases from J; junction bases left unmatched: 0. The CDR3 runs 13 residues. Germline CDR1 LNHNV, CDR2 YYDKDF (reference sequence). The CDR3 region is CATSRGGGDTQYF. The CDR3, as DNA: TGTGCCACCAGCAGAGGCGGGGGAGATACGCAGTATTTT.

This clonotype has a handful of counts. This rearrangement joins TRBV20-1 to TRBJ2-5, with D possibly being TRBD2 (6 bases). Trimming removed 6 bases from V and 4 bases from J, with 12 bases in between. CDR1 and CDR2 (germline): DFQATT, SNEGSKA (reference sequence). The CDR3 spans 12 residues. CDR3 amino acids: CSARDFRETQYF. The CDR3 region has the DNA TGCAGTGCCAGGGACTTCCGAGAGACCCAGTACTTC.

V gene TRBV12-3 or TRBV12-4 combines with J gene TRBJ2-1; D is possibly TRBD1 (6 bases). CDR3 length equals 14 residues. The germline V and J ends were trimmed by 6 bases and 9 bases, with 18 bases remaining between them. CDR3 sequence reads: CASSPQDLQGEQFF. The CDR3 DNA reads TGTGCCAGCAGCCCGCAGGATCTACAGGGTGAGCAGTTCTTC.

The table lists this clonotype with a count of one. The rearrangement links TRBV4-2 to TRBJ1-2; 9 nucleotides match TRBD1. J was trimmed by 8 bases and V by 0 bases; bases with no gene match: 7. In germline, CDR1 is LGHNA, CDR2 YNFKEQ. This CDR3 has 15 residues. The CDR3 is CASSQDTDRGEGYTF. For the CDR3, the DNA is TGTGCCAGCAGCCAAGATACGGACAGGGGTGAGGGCTACACCTTC.

This chain links TRBV4-2 with TRBJ1-5, with D possibly being TRBD1 (5 bases). The CDR3 extends over 14 amino acids. V lost 0 bases and J 6 bases, leaving 9 bases between the germline ends. From germline, CDR1 is LGHNA and CDR2 YNFKEQ. The CDR3 region has the DNA TGTGCCAGCAGCCAAGAGACCGGGGCTCAGCCCCAGCATTTT. Amino acid sequence: CASSQETGAQPQHF.

The chain joins TRBV6-4 to TRBJ2-3; D not certain. The CDR3 has 15 residues. Per germline, CDR1 MRHNA and CDR2 SNTAGT. Between the trimmed V and J ends, which lost 3 bases and 2 bases, there was a span of 12 bases. The CDR3 region is CASSDLGRDTDTQYF. CDR3 nucleotide sequence: TGTGCCAGCAGTGATCTGGGCAGAGACACAGATACGCAGTATTTT.

In nucleotides, the CDR3 is TGCAGTGCTAGCCGGGACAGTCGTGCCACCGGGGAGCTGTTTTTT. It yields the protein CSASRDSRATGELFF. The chain employs TRBV20-1 and TRBJ2-2; TRBD1 matches at 7 bases. The CDR3 sequence is 15 residues long. Trimming cost V 3 bases and J 4 bases; bases outside gene matches: 8. CDR1 is DFQATT, CDR2 SNEGSKA, per germline (reference sequence).

The chain has TRBV5-1 and TRBJ2-7; 7 nucleotides agree with TRBD1. V shed 1 base, J shed 1 base, and the junction held 5 bases outside the gene matches. The CDR3 length is 15 residues. Per the germline V gene, CDR1 is SGHRS and CDR2 is YFSETQ. Here the CDR3 reads CASSLRGLHSYEQYF. In DNA, the CDR3 is TGCGCCAGCAGCTTGAGGGGGCTCCATTCCTACGAGCAGTACTTC.

The rearrangement links TRBV29-1 to TRBJ2-5; 10 bases match TRBD1. Germline assignment: CDR1 SQVTM and CDR2 ANQGSEA. V dropped 6 bases and J dropped 4; count of bases not matched to a gene: 8. CDR3 length: 14 residues. CDR3 residues: CSVSDRGRRETQYF. In nucleotides, the CDR3 is TGCAGCGTCTCAGACAGGGGGCGCAGAGAGACCCAGTACTTC.

The chain is built from TRBV5-5 and TRBJ1-1, with a weak D call TRBD1 (6 bases). CDR3 size: 14 residues. CDR1 SGHKS and CDR2 YYEKEE come from the germline V gene (reference sequence). V was pared by 5 bases and J by 5 bases, with 16 bases between. DNA of the CDR3: TGTGCCAGCAGGCACCCCTTGAGGGGGACTGAAGCTTTCTTT. Translated, it gives CASRHPLRGTEAFF.

This clonotype has a handful of counts. The chain employs TRBV20-1 and TRBJ2-7, with 10 bases matching TRBD2. This CDR3 comprises 16 residues. Germline V gene sequence: CDR1 DFQATT, CDR2 SNEGSKA (reference sequence). The trim removed 3 bases at V and 6 bases at J, leaving 14 bases unmatched. The CDR3 DNA is TGCAGTGCTAGGGTACCAGCGGGGGGGCCTCTGGGCGAGCAGTACTTC. This codes for CSARVPAGGPLGEQYF.

This chain connects TRBV20-1 to TRBJ2-3, with 12 positions matching TRBD2. The junction had 22 bases not matched to a gene; V was cut back by 6 bases and J by 3 bases. CDR3 length equals 20 residues. CDR1 is DFQATT, CDR2 SNEGSKA, per germline (reference sequence). CDR3 in amino acids: CSAAPRVPLAGGLVTDTQYF. The CDR3, as DNA: TGCAGTGCAGCTCCCCGAGTTCCGCTAGCGGGGGGGCTAGTGACAGATACGCAGTATTTT.